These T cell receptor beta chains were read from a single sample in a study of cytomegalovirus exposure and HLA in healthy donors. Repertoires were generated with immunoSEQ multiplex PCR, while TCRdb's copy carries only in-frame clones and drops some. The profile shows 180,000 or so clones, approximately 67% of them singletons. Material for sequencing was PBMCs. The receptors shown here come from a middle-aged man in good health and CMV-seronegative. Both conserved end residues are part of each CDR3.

CDR3 protein: CASSLSRDRGYEQYF; J gene: TRBJ2-7; V gene: TRBV5-1
CDR3 protein: CAWGGQNTGELFF; J gene: TRBJ2-2; V gene: TRBV30
CDR3 protein: CASSWVAGGNTGELFF; J gene: TRBJ2-2; V gene: TRBV7-2
CDR3 protein: CASSPGTSSGNTQYF; J gene: TRBJ2-3; V gene: TRBV2
CDR3 protein: CAWSGANTNRGNTIYF; J gene: TRBJ1-3; V gene: TRBV30
CDR3 protein: CASSLGTGSTDTQYF; J gene: TRBJ2-3; V gene: TRBV7-3
CDR3 protein: CAISFNREGSSPLHF; J gene: TRBJ1-6; V gene: TRBV10-3
CDR3 protein: CASSQGTSGSNEQFF; J gene: TRBJ2-1; V gene: TRBV4-3
CDR3 protein: CASSSGSNNEQFF; J gene: TRBJ2-1; V gene: TRBV19
CDR3 protein: CASRDSGTDQETQYF; J gene: TRBJ2-5; V gene: TRBV13
CDR3 protein: CASSLKTGGLETQYF; J gene: TRBJ2-5; V gene: TRBV19
CDR3 protein: CASRMEGYEQYF; J gene: TRBJ2-7; V gene: TRBV5-1
CDR3 protein: CASSVSGGETQYF; J gene: TRBJ2-5; V gene: TRBV9
CDR3 protein: CASSSSGGTYEQYF; J gene: TRBJ2-7; V gene: TRBV6-6
CDR3 protein: CASSSYTSGGAETQYF; J gene: TRBJ2-5; V gene: TRBV6-5
CDR3 protein: CASSSDRTSSGANVLTF; J gene: TRBJ2-6; V gene: TRBV27
CDR3 protein: CSVGLHSEAFF; J gene: TRBJ1-1; V gene: TRBV29-1
CDR3 protein: CASRDVGASQPQHF; J gene: TRBJ1-5; V gene: TRBV6-5
CDR3 protein: CAWSRGVDYGYTF; J gene: TRBJ1-2; V gene: TRBV30
CDR3 protein: CASSAGQANQPQHF; J gene: TRBJ1-5; V gene: TRBV6-5
CDR3 protein: CASSITGSQPQHF; J gene: TRBJ1-5; V gene: TRBV19
CDR3 protein: CASSSQHGSDTGELFF; J gene: TRBJ2-2; V gene: TRBV7-9
CDR3 protein: CASSVLAGEQFF; J gene: TRBJ2-1; V gene: TRBV27
CDR3 protein: CASSETGDQPQHF; J gene: TRBJ1-5; V gene: TRBV6-5
CDR3 protein: CASSVDSYNEQFF; J gene: TRBJ2-1; V gene: TRBV5-1
CDR3 protein: CASSGGGQGKETQYF; J gene: TRBJ2-5; V gene: TRBV6-1
CDR3 protein: CAWSLGASGEQYF; J gene: TRBJ2-7; V gene: TRBV30
CDR3 protein: CASRSQDRAETQYF; J gene: TRBJ2-5; V gene: TRBV5-1
CDR3 protein: CASSWDSNTGELFF; J gene: TRBJ2-2; V gene: TRBV7-9
CDR3 protein: CASSFPGQGAAGANVLTF; J gene: TRBJ2-6; V gene: TRBV11-2
CDR3 protein: CASSSQGNQPQHF; J gene: TRBJ1-5; V gene: TRBV6-6
CDR3 protein: CASSTQRLGDQPQHF; J gene: TRBJ1-5; V gene: TRBV6-6
CDR3 protein: CASSLSRGDRETQYF; J gene: TRBJ2-5; V gene: TRBV5-1
CDR3 protein: CASSLAETQYF; J gene: TRBJ2-5; V gene: TRBV5-1
CDR3 protein: CASSPHRQGGQPQHF; J gene: TRBJ1-5; V gene: TRBV28
CDR3 protein: CASSISWDTNYGYTF; J gene: TRBJ1-2; V gene: TRBV27